This TCR beta chain stems from a study of response to subunit inactivated influenza vaccine (dated by TCRdb to the late 2010s). For the wider study: To follow how T cells responded to a trivalent subunit inactivated influenza vaccine, the researchers relied on deep quantitative profiling of the T cell receptor repertoire. What the authors observed across the whole study: It was suggested by the authors that each seasonal influenza vaccination may recruit only a limited number of new T cells.

The germline V gene yields SGHDT for CDR1 and YYEEEE for CDR2. V is cut back by 4 bases and J by 2 bases, with 4 bases in the junction unmatched. The CDR3 numbers 14 residues from cysteine through phenylalanine. The DNA shown is the 42-base CDR3, in frame from base 1. To note about this clonotype: No cognate antigen has been identified for it. Nothing much larger sits one base from this clone, and base qualities are not available.

The library was produced with RT-PCR. Instrument used: Illumina HiSeq 2500. The public reads were quality trimmed at Q25 with fastp and then assembled into clones with MiXCR by TCRdb, keeping productive beta chains. CDR3 protein duplicates are merged, each entry listing the most common genes and DNA. Across this sample there are more than 550,000 distinct CDR3 sequences, with 11% seen only once. Roughly 9.6% of the sample goes to the ten largest clones. These same data were also listed under a study on T cells expressing NK-cell markers. As the second paper documents: TCR beta cDNA libraries were prepared using 5'RACE template switching, which introduced a universal primer site and unique molecular identifiers. Eight or nine donors provided sorted CD3+CD56+NKG2C+, CD3+CD56+NKG2C- and CD3+CD56-NKG2C+ T-cell subsets, whose TCR beta-chain repertoires were profiled. Among the eight sequenced donors, only one was HCMV-seronegative, while the other seven were HCMV-seropositive. To restrict sorting to alphabetaTCR-expressing T cells, an anti-gammadeltaTCR antibody was added in several experiments. In six donors, the dominant CD3+CD56+NKG2C+ clonotypes were among the top 10 CD8+ clonotypes and accounted for about 1.0-7.0% of CD8+ T cells. Those dominant clonotypes were again the most abundant among CD3+CD56-NKG2C+ cells in a handful of donors, at about 28.3-65%. Whether the expanded NKG2C-expressing T cell clones were specific for HCMV antigens remained unclear. The eight sequenced donors were randomly selected healthy volunteers, three men and five women. A commercial ELISA kit detecting HCMV-specific IgG in serum was used to determine HCMV serostatus. Peripheral blood mononuclear cells were isolated from blood by Ficoll density gradient centrifugation. Bulk peripheral blood T-cell repertoires were additionally sequenced from unsorted PBMC for six donors. cDNA synthesis was primed from the TCR beta constant segment, followed by two successive PCR amplification steps. The libraries were sequenced on Illumina HiSeq 2000/2500, MiSeq or NextSeq, producing 2 x 150 bp reads. Reads were demultiplexed and grouped by UMI with MIGEC, and clonotypes were assembled and quantified with MiTCR. To exclude erroneous sequences, any TCR cDNA sequence not supported by at least two reads was discarded. The tcR package was used for downstream repertoire analysis, and clonotypes were matched across fractions by CDR3 nucleotide sequence plus V segment. VDJmatch was used to annotate antigen specificity against VDJdb, with one amino acid substitution in CDR3 permitted.

The clonotype originates from a man aged 50 to 60 who received an inactivated influenza vaccine. Donor details come from another sample of the same person, matched by shared clones. Here the sequenced sample was PBMCs from blood, taken on the day of vaccination. The chain employs TRBV5-6 and TRBJ2-3; TRBD2 fits 7 bases in the junction. Here the CDR3 is given as CASSGGGYTDTQYF. The DNA is as follows: TGTGCCAGCAGCGGGGGGGGATACACAGATACGCAGTATTTT.